This record concerns one TCR beta chain sequence. The source of the sample is a study of blood T cell repertoires in COVID-19. Study background: Sources were T cells, B-cell-depleted T cells, or PBMCs; the material itself was cDNA or gDNA.

The germline V gene encodes CDR1 MDHEN and CDR2 SYDVKM. The V end lost 7 bases, the J end lost 1 base, and 14 bases lay between the germline ends. The CDR3 runs to 16 residues. Grouping used clinical history reported by participants in a survey and questionnaire. As originally analysed: By means of reference gene primer amplification, nucleated cell counts were estimated. Using immunoSEQ multiplex PCR, the repertoire was profiled, and TCRdb retains in-frame clones only, with some absent. V and J calls and clone size are copied from that table; D and trimming were computed from the DNA. This repertoire shows more than 300,000 clones, roughly 90% found once; its top ten account for roughly 3.9%.

Sequencing was carried out using PBMCs or T cells enriched from blood (not recorded which). This receptor was obtained from a young woman who had been exposed to COVID-19. The V gene is TRBV28, the J gene TRBJ1-6; D is possibly TRBD1 (5 bases). CDR3 loop: CASKWGQVSYNSPLHF. The CDR3, as DNA: TGTGCCAGCAAGTGGGGCCAGGTTTCCTATAATTCACCCCTCCACTTT.